This T cell receptor beta chain was obtained from a study of blood T cells in healthy people across ages. This clonotype was detected only a few times. Donors each provided around 9 milliliters of peripheral blood. It was with a sample-barcoded 5' primer and a J-beta primer mix that a second PCR of roughly 7 to 12 cycles was run. TCRdb redid the calling of the 5' RACE reads with MiXCR, one entry per CDR3 protein. Here the sample spans 650,000 to 950,000 distinct CDR3 sequences, 40% to 50% being singletons. Germline CDR1 is SEHNR and CDR2 is FQNEAQ (reference sequence). The CDR3 has 15 residues. V gave up 5 bases and J gave up 0 bases, with 13 bases separating them.

The rearrangement links TRBV7-9 to TRBJ2-5; D is possibly TRBD2 (6 bases). Sequenced material: blood. This TCR was recovered from a man between 60 and 75 years old in good health. The CDR3 sequence is CASSRRDSHQETQYF. DNA for the CDR3: TGTGCCAGCAGCCGGCGGGACTCCCACCAAGAGACCCAGTACTTC.